These 31 T cell receptor beta chains were all obtained from the same sample, sequenced in a study of blood T cell repertoires in COVID-19. Profiling relied on immunoSEQ multiplex PCR, and the TCRdb table lists in-frame clones only, not all of them. The sample gives 200,000 to 250,000 clones, 75% to 85% of which show up once; around 4.7% is in the top ten. Sequencing was performed on PBMCs or T cells enriched from blood (not recorded which). These receptors all stem from a man aged 25 to 45 with acute COVID-19.

This clone was counted once. The V call is TRBV30, the J call TRBJ1-1; TRBD1 might be the D (5 bases). The germline V and J ends were trimmed by 0 bases and 6 bases, with 14 bases remaining between them. Germline V gives CDR1 GTSNPN, CDR2 SVGIG (reference sequence). This CDR3 spans 14 amino acids. CDR3 DNA: TGTGCCTGGAGTGTCGGGGGGATGGTCGCTGAAGCTTTCTTT. Residues: CAWSVGGMVAEAFF.

The CDR3 spells CAWRVQGASSYNSPLHF. The CDR3, as DNA: TGTGCCTGGAGGGTCCAGGGGGCCAGCTCCTATAATTCACCCCTCCACTTT. The chain combines TRBV30 with TRBJ1-6; TRBD1 agrees at 8 bases. The V segment lost 3 bases and the J segment 0 bases; nucleotides outside the gene matches: 7. CDR3 length: 17 residues. Germline V gene data show CDR1 as GTSNPN and CDR2 as SVGIG (reference sequence). Variable domain in full (rest from reference TRBV30 and TRBJ1-6): SQTIHQWPATLVQPVGSPLSLECTVEGTSNPNLYWYRQAAGRGLQLLFYSVGIGQISSEVPQNLSASRPQDRQFILSSKKLLLSDSGFYLCAWRVQGASSYNSPLHFGNGTRLTVT.

The V call is TRBV5-1, the J call TRBJ1-5; 9 positions agree with TRBD1. After removal of 3 bases from V and 8 bases from J, the junction contained 9 bases not matched to a gene. This CDR3 comprises 15 residues. Germline V gene sequence: CDR1 SGHRS, CDR2 YFSETQ. The CDR3 loop reads CASSWGQGRGEPQHF. DNA of the CDR3: TGCGCCAGCAGCTGGGGACAGGGCCGGGGAGAGCCCCAGCATTTT.

This clone was seen only a few times. CDR3 sequence reads: CASPRGQGASFQETQYF. In nucleotides, the CDR3 is TGCGCCAGCCCCCGGGGACAGGGGGCCTCTTTCCAAGAGACCCAGTACTTC. This rearrangement joins TRBV23-1 to TRBJ2-5; 12 bases agree with TRBD1. Being an ORF, TRBV23-1 has a function that is uncertain. V trimming: 8 bases; J trimming: 1 base; junction bases outside the gene matches: 11. The CDR3 length is 17 residues.

The sample holds one count of this clone. This rearrangement joins TRBV6-5 to TRBJ1-2, with D possibly TRBD1 on 5 matching bases. V gave up 6 bases and J gave up 8 bases, with 13 bases separating them. Germline-derived CDR1 and CDR2 are MNHEY and SVGAGI. CDR3 length: 12 residues. The CDR3 sequence is CASRTTASGYTF. Written as DNA, the CDR3 is TGTGCCAGCAGAACGACAGCCTCGGGCTACACCTTC.

This clone was seen a few times. V gene TRBV5-6 combines with J gene TRBJ1-5, with D possibly being TRBD1 (5 bases). The V end lost 1 base, the J end lost 5 bases, and 13 bases lay between the germline ends. CDR3 length: 15 residues. Germline V gene data show CDR1 as SGHDT and CDR2 as YYEEEE. CDR3 residues: CASSLLADRDQPQHF. The CDR3 DNA sequence: TGTGCCAGCAGCTTGTTAGCCGACAGAGATCAGCCCCAGCATTTT.

This clone came up a few times. V gene TRBV9 combines with J gene TRBJ2-2, with D possibly matching TRBD1 (6 bases). The germline gives CDR1 SGDLS, CDR2 YYNGEE. The CDR3 has 15 residues. V lost 4 bases, J lost 4 bases, and 14 bases lay in between. The CDR3 sequence is CASSTRQEPTGELFF. The CDR3 DNA reads as TGTGCCAGCAGCACGCGACAGGAACCCACCGGGGAGCTGTTTTTT.

This clone was detected a few times. Other nucleotide sequences from this sample produce the same CDR3. V usage is TRBV10-1 and J usage is TRBJ1-3, with D maybe TRBD1 (6 bases). Germline CDR1 is WNHNN and CDR2 is SYGVQD (reference sequence). V lost 0 bases to trimming and J lost 0 bases, with 9 bases between them. The CDR3 runs to 16 residues. As DNA, the CDR3 is TGCGCCAGCAGTGAGTCTTCAGGGGCCTCTGGAAACACCATATATTTT. This gives the protein CASSESSGASGNTIYF.

V is TRBV27 and J is TRBJ2-7; TRBD1 matches at 9 bases. This CDR3 has 14 residues. Germline V lookup: CDR1 MNHEY, CDR2 SMNVEV (reference sequence). With V trimmed by 6 bases and J by 1 base, 4 bases remained unmatched. DNA for the CDR3: TGTGCCAGCAGAAAGACAGGGGGGTCCTACGAGCAGTACTTC. This codes for CASRKTGGSYEQYF.

The CDR3 nucleotides are TGTGCCAGCTCACCACTCGGACAGATCAATGAGCAGTTCTTC. Translated: CASSPLGQINEQFF. The chain combines TRBV18 with TRBJ2-1, with D possibly being TRBD1 (6 bases). The CDR3 runs to 14 residues. Germline assignment: CDR1 KGHSH and CDR2 LQKENI. Trimming pared 1 base from V and 6 bases from J, leaving 10 bases between. The whole variable domain, remainder taken from reference TRBV18 and TRBJ2-1, is NAGVMQNPRHLVRRRGQEARLRCSPMKGHSHVYWYRQLPEEGLKFMVYLQKENIIDESGMPKERFSAEFPKEGPSILRIQQVVRGDSAAYFCASSPLGQINEQFFGPGTRLTVL.

The V call is TRBV7-9, the J call TRBJ2-1; TRBD2 matches 8 bases. The CDR3 spans 14 residues. Germline-derived CDR1 and CDR2 are SEHNR and FQNEAQ (reference sequence). V shed 5 bases and J 3 bases; nucleotides not matched to a gene: 3. This CDR3 is CASSLGLDYNEQFF. CDR3 sequence (DNA): TGTGCCAGCAGCCTGGGACTAGACTACAATGAGCAGTTCTTC.

This clone was seen just once. The chain couples TRBV5-1 to TRBJ2-3, with TRBD1 as a possible D gene (6 bases). The ends were cut back, 4 bases at V and 5 bases at J, with 17 bases in the middle. The CDR3 is 15 residues long. From germline, CDR1 is SGHRS and CDR2 YFSETQ. The CDR3 DNA sequence: TGCGCCAGCAGCCCTTTAACAGGGTACGAAGATACGCAGTATTTT. Protein product: CASSPLTGYEDTQYF.

The V gene is TRBV5-5, the J gene TRBJ1-3; D may be TRBD1 (6 bases). The CDR3 extends over 14 amino acids. Germline V gene sequence: CDR1 SGHKS, CDR2 YYEKEE (reference sequence). V lost 4 bases and J lost 2, with 10 bases in between. The CDR3 is CASSVTGPGNTIYF. In DNA form, the CDR3 reads TGTGCCAGCAGCGTGACAGGACCTGGAAACACCATATATTTT. The full variable domain, in which reference TRBV5-5 and TRBJ1-3 provide the parts outside the CDR3, is DAGVTQSPTHLIKTRGQQVTLRCSPISGHKSVSWYQQVLGQGPQFIFQYYEKEERGRGNFPDRFSARQFPNYSSELNVNALLLGDSALYLCASSVTGPGNTIYFGEGSWLTVV.

The J gene is TRBJ1-2, the V gene TRBV27; D possibly corresponds to TRBD1 (5 bases). Germline CDR1 is MNHEY and CDR2 is SMNVEV (reference sequence). The CDR3 runs to 14 residues. The ends were cut back, 5 bases at V and 7 bases at J, with 17 bases in the middle. The CDR3 sequence: CASSTGGGSSGYTF. CDR3 in DNA: TGTGCCAGCAGTACCGGCGGGGGGAGCTCTGGCTACACCTTC.

V gene TRBV7-2 combines with J gene TRBJ2-3; D uncertain. The CDR3 consists of 12 residues. Germline-derived CDR1 and CDR2 are SGHTA and FQGNSA. The V end was cut by 2 bases, the J end by 11 bases, with 11 bases between. The CDR3: CASSLFGPGQYF. CDR3 DNA: TGTGCCAGCAGCTTATTTGGTCCAGGGCAGTATTTT.

This clone came up a few times. This chain connects TRBV7-6 to TRBJ2-5; D is ambiguous. Germline V lookup: CDR1 SGHVS, CDR2 FNYEAQ. This CDR3 is 13 amino acids long. The V and J ends lost 3 bases and 0 bases respectively, with 5 bases between them. The CDR3 coding sequence is TGTGCCAGCAGCTTCGTGTACCAAGAGACCCAGTACTTC. Residues: CASSFVYQETQYF.

This sequence joins TRBV7-6 and TRBJ2-6; tentative D call: TRBD2 (6 bases). This CDR3 has 16 residues. Germline values: CDR1 SGHVS, CDR2 FNYEAQ. V lost 5 bases and J lost 0, with 11 bases in between. As DNA, the CDR3 is TGTGCCAGCAGCCCCGGGACTCTCTCTGGGGCCAACGTCCTGACTTTC. Translating gives CASSPGTLSGANVLTF.

The sample holds one count of this clone. The genes are TRBV18 and TRBJ1-1; 7 bases are shared with TRBD1. This CDR3 has 15 residues. Germline CDR1 KGHSH, CDR2 LQKENI. The V segment lost 0 bases and the J segment 5 bases; nucleotides outside the gene matches: 6. This CDR3 is CASSPPQGILTEAFF. The DNA of the CDR3 is TGTGCCAGCTCACCACCACAGGGGATTTTAACTGAAGCTTTCTTT.

This clone was seen just once. CDR3 loop: CASWTGGPFSGTDTQYF. The CDR3 DNA follows: TGTGCCAGCTGGACAGGGGGCCCCTTTTCGGGCACAGATACGCAGTATTTT. The chain combines TRBV28 with TRBJ2-3; 11 bases match TRBD1. Germline assignment: CDR1 MDHEN and CDR2 SYDVKM. The CDR3 has 17 residues. With 8 bases clipped from V and 1 base from J, the junction kept 11 bases outside the gene matches.

The chain is built from TRBV30 and TRBJ1-4; D ambiguous. This CDR3 has 15 amino acids. V dropped 4 bases and J dropped 0 bases, with 12 bases sitting between them. Germline CDR1 reads GTSNPN; CDR2 reads SVGIG (reference sequence). CDR3 DNA sequence: TGTGCCTGGAATATCGGGAGCCCAACTAATGAAAAACTGTTTTTT. Its protein product is CAWNIGSPTNEKLFF.

This clone is a singleton in its sample. V is TRBV7-9 and J is TRBJ1-6; no reliable D call. The V gene lost 1 base and the J gene lost 8 bases, with 9 bases spanning the gap. CDR1 and CDR2 (germline): SEHNR, FQNEAQ (reference sequence). The CDR3 has 14 amino acids. This CDR3 reads CASSLVQVDSPLHF. The CDR3 DNA reads TGTGCCAGCAGCTTAGTGCAGGTGGATTCACCCCTCCACTTT.

This clone appeared a few times. This chain links TRBV5-1 with TRBJ2-5; possibly TRBD1 for D (5 bases). Trimming left V 1 base short and J 0 bases short, with 7 bases between. Germline V lookup: CDR1 SGHRS, CDR2 YFSETQ. This CDR3 has 14 amino acids. CDR3 sequence reads: CASSLTGYQETQYF. DNA for the CDR3: TGCGCCAGCAGCTTGACAGGATACCAAGAGACCCAGTACTTC.

The rearrangement links TRBV5-6 to TRBJ2-7; a possible D gene is TRBD1 (5 bases). The CDR3 is 12 amino acids. The V end lost 4 bases, the J end lost 6 bases, and 11 bases lay between the germline ends. In germline, CDR1 is SGHDT, CDR2 YYEEEE. The CDR3 spells CASSRLGPEQYF. In DNA form, the CDR3 reads TGTGCCAGCAGCCGGCTGGGGCCCGAGCAGTACTTC. Full variable domain (rest looked up from reference TRBV5-6 and TRBJ2-7): DAGVTQSPTHLIKTRGQQVTLRCSPKSGHDTVSWYQQALGQGPQFIFQYYEEEERQRGNFPDRFSGHQFPNYSSELNVNALLLGDSALYLCASSRLGPEQYFGPGTRLTVT.

The V and J genes are TRBV13 and TRBJ1-1; 7 bases match TRBD1. This CDR3 has 13 residues. After removal of 5 bases from V and 8 bases from J, the junction contained 8 bases not matched to a gene. From germline, CDR1 is PRHDT and CDR2 FYEKMQ (reference sequence). The CDR3 region has the DNA TGTGCCAGCAGCCGGGCGACAGGGAGAGAAGCTTTCTTT. It codes for CASSRATGREAFF.

This clone has just one count. This chain joins TRBV29-1 and TRBJ1-2; no clear D. V was cut by 1 base and J by 4 bases, with 7 bases left in between. Germline CDR1 is SQVTM and CDR2 is ANQGSEA. This CDR3 has 12 residues. CDR3 nucleotide sequence: TGCAGCGTTGAAGGCACTCCCTATGGCTACACCTTC. It translates to CSVEGTPYGYTF.

This clone was counted between two and nine times. The gene calls are TRBV27 and TRBJ1-2; perhaps TRBD1 as D (6 bases). The CDR3 covers 13 residues. V was cut by 6 bases and J by 8 bases, with 16 bases left in between. In germline, CDR1 is MNHEY, CDR2 SMNVEV (reference sequence). The CDR3 sequence is CASRDRPQGGYTF. In nucleotides, the CDR3 is TGTGCCAGCAGAGACAGGCCCCAAGGCGGCTACACCTTC.

The chain recombines TRBV6-5 with TRBJ1-6, with D possibly being TRBD1 (5 bases). In germline, CDR1 is MNHEY, CDR2 SVGAGI. V lost 0 bases, J lost 10 bases, and 16 bases lay in between. This CDR3 comprises 16 residues. The CDR3 loop is CASSYSNGLGGSPLHF. The CDR3 DNA follows: TGTGCCAGCAGTTACTCGAATGGCCTGGGGGGGTCACCCCTCCACTTT.

V usage is TRBV7-9 and J usage is TRBJ2-1; the match to TRBD1 covers 10 bases. The CDR3 contains 15 residues. The germline V gene encodes CDR1 SEHNR and CDR2 FQNEAQ (reference sequence). Unmatched junction bases numbered 4, after V lost 1 base and J lost 7 bases. Here the CDR3 DNA reads TGTGCCAGCAGCTTAGGGGGGACAGGGGTGAATGAGCAGTTCTTC. Translated, it gives CASSLGGTGVNEQFF. The full variable domain, completed using reference TRBV7-9 and TRBJ2-1, is DTGVSQNPRHKITKRGQNVTFRCDPISEHNRLYWYRQTLGQGPEFLTYFQNEAQLEKSRLLSDRFSAERPKGSFSTLEIQRTEQGDSAMYLCASSLGGTGVNEQFFGPGTRLTVL.

V usage is TRBV18 and J usage is TRBJ2-5; 8 nucleotides match TRBD1. V was pared by 3 bases and J by 1 base, with 7 bases of the junction left unmatched. This CDR3 spans 16 amino acids. The germline CDR1 and CDR2 sequences are KGHSH and LQKENI. CDR3 sequence (DNA): TGTGCCAGCTCACCTAGGAGGGACAGGAGCCAAGAGACCCAGTACTTC. Residues: CASSPRRDRSQETQYF.

CDR3 coding DNA: TGTGCCAGCAGCCCGGCAGGCACAAATGACAATGAGCAGTTCTTC. Translating it yields CASSPAGTNDNEQFF. The chain uses TRBV7-7 and TRBJ2-1; D unclear. This CDR3 is 15 amino acids long. The germline V gene has CDR1 SSHAT and CDR2 FNYEAQ (reference sequence). V lost 5 bases and J lost 5, with 16 bases in between.

V gene TRBV6-5 combines with J gene TRBJ2-3, with 8 bases identical to TRBD2. The CDR3 spans 14 residues. Germline CDR1 is MNHEY and CDR2 is SVGAGI. The trim removed 5 bases at V and 9 bases at J, leaving 10 bases unmatched. The CDR3 nucleotides are TGTGCCAGCAGTCGTAGCGGGGCCCGTGGGACGCAGTATTTT. Protein product: CASSRSGARGTQYF.